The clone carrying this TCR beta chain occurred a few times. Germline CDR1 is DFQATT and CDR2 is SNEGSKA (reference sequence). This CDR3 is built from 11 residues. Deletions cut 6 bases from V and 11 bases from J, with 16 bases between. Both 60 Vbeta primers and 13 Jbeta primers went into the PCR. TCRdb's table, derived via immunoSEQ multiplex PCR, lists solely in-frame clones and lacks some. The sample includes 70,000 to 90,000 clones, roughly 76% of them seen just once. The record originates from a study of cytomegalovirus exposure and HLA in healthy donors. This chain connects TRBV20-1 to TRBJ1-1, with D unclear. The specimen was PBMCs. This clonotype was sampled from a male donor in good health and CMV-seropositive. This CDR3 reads CSAAEALRAFF. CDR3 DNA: TGCAGTGCCGCAGAAGCGCTGCGGGCTTTCTTT.